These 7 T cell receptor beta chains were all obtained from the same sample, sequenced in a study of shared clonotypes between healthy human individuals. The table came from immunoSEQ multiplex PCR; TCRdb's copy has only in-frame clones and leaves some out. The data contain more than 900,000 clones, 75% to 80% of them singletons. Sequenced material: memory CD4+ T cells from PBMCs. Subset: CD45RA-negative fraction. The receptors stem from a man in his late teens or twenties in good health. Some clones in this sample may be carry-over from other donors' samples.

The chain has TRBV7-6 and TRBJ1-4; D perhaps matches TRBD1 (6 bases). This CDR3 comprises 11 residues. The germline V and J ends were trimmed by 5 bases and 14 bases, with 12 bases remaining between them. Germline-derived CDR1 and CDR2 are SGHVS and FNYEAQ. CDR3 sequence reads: CASSRTGILFF. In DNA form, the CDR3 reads TGTGCCAGCAGCCGTACAGGGATTCTGTTTTTT.

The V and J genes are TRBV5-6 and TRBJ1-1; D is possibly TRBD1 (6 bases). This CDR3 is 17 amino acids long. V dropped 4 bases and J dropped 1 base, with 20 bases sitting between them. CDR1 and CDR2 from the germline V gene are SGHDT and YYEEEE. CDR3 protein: CASSVEGRQVQNTEAFF. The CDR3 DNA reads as TGTGCCAGCAGCGTGGAGGGGAGACAGGTGCAGAACACTGAAGCTTTCTTT.

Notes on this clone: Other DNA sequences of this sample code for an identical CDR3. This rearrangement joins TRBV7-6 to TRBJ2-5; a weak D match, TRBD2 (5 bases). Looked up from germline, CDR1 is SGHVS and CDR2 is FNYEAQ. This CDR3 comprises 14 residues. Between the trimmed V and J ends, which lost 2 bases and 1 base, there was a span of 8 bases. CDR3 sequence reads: CASSLTGSQETQYF. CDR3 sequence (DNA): TGTGCCAGCAGCTTAACGGGAAGCCAAGAGACCCAGTACTTC. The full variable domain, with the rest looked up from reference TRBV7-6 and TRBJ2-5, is GAGVSQSPRYKVTKRGQDVALRCDPISGHVSLYWYRQALGQGPEFLTYFNYEAQQDKSGLPNDRFSAERPEGSISTLTIQRTEQRDSAMYRCASSLTGSQETQYFGPGTRLLVL.

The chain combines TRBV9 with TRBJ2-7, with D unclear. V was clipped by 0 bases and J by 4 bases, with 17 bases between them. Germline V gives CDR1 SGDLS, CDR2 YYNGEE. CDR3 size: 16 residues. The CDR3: CASSVGVGWPPYEQYF. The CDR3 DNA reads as TGTGCCAGCAGCGTAGGGGTGGGATGGCCGCCTTACGAGCAGTACTTC.

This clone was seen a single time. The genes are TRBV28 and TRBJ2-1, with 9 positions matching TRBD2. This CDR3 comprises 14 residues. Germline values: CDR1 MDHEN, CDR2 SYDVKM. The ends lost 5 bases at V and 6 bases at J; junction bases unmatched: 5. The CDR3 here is CASSASGVRNEQFF. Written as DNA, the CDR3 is TGTGCCAGCAGTGCTAGCGGGGTCCGCAATGAGCAGTTCTTC.

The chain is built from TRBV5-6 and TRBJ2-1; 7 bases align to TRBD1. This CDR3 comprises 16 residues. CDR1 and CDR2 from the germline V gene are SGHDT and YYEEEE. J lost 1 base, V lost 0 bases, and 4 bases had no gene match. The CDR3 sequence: CASSLDRGNSYNEQFF. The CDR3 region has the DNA TGTGCCAGCAGCTTGGACAGGGGAAATTCCTACAATGAGCAGTTCTTC.

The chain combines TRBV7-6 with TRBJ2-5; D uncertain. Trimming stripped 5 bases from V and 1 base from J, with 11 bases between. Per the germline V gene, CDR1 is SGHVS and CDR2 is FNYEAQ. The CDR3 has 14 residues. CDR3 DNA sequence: TGTGCCAGCAGCCACCCGGGCAGCCAAGAGACCCAGTACTTC. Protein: CASSHPGSQETQYF.